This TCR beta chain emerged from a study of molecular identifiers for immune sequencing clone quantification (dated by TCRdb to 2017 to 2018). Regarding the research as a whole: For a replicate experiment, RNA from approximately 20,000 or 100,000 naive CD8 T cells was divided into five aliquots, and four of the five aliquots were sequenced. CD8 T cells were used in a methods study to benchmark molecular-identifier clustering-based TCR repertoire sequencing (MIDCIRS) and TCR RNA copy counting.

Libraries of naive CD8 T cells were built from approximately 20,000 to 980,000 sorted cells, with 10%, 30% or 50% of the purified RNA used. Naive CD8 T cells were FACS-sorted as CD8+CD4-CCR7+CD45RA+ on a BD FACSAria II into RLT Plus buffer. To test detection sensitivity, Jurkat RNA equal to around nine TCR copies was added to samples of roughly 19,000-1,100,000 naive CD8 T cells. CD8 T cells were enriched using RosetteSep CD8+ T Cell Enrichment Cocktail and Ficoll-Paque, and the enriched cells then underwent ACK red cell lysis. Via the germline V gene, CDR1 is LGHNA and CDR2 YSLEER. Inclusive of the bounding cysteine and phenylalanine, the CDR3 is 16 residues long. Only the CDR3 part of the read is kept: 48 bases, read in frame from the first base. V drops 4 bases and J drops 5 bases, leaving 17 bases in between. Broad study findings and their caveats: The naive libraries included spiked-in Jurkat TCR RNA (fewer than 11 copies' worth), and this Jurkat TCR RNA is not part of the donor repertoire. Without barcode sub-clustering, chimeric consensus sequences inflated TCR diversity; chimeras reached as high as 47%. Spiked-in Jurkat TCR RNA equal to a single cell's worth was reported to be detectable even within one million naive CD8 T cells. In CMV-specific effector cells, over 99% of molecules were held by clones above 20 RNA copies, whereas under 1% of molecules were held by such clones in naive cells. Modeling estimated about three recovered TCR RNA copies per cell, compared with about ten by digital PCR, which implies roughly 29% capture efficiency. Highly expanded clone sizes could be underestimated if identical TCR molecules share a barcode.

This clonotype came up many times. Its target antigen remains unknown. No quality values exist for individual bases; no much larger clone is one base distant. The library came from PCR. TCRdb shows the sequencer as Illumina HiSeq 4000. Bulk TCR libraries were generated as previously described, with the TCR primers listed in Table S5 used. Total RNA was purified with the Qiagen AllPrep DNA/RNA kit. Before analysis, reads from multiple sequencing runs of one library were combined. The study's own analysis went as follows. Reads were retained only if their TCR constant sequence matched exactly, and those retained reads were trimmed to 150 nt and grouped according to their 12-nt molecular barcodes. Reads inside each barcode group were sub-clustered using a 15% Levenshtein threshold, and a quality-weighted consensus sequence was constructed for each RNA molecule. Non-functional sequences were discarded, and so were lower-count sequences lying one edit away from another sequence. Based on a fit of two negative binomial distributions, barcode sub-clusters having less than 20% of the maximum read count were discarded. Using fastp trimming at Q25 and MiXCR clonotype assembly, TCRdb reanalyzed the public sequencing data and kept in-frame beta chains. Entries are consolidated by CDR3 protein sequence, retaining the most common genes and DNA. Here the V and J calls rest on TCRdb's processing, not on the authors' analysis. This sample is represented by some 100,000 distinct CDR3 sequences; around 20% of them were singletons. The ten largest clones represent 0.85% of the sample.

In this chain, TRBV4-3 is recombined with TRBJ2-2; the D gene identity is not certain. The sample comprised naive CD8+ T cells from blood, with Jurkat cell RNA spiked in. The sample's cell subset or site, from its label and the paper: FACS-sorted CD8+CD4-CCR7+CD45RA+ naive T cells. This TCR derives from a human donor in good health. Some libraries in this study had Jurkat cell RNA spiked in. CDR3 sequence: CASSPKLRSRTGELFF. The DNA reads TGCGCCAGCAGCCCGAAGTTACGCTCCAGGACCGGGGAGCTGTTTTTT.